This T cell receptor (beta chain) was sequenced in a study of shared clonotypes between healthy human individuals. Whole-study findings and limits: Enrolling few donors narrowed the genetic and exposure-history diversity that was represented.

TCRdb's copy holds only in-frame clones and misses some; the assay was immunoSEQ multiplex PCR. The table shows roughly 500,000 clones, with 75% to 85% occurring only once. With respect to this clone: The target antigen is unknown.

The material sequenced was PBMCs. The receptor's source is a woman aged 35 to 49 in good health. Some clones in this sample may be carry-over from other donors' samples.

This CDR3 reads CASSGTGGAETQYF. The CDR3 bases are TGCGCCAGCAGTGGGACAGGGGGCGCAGAGACCCAGTACTTC. The J gene is TRBJ2-5, the V gene TRBV10-2; 11 bases agree with TRBD1. The CDR3 is made up of 14 amino acids. Germline-derived CDR1 and CDR2 are WSHSY and SAAADI. Trimming at V came to 4 bases and at J to 4 bases, leaving 2 bases not matched to a gene.